The source of this TCR beta chain is a study of T cells after yellow fever vaccination. Study-level background: Fractions of limited cellularity were prepared by means of SMART-Seq v4 Ultra Low Input. Study conclusions and caveats: Re-detected after boosting: most primary clones, around 97% of CD4 and 88% of CD8.

The CDR3 sequence is 14 residues long. The ends lost 6 bases at V and 6 bases at J; junction bases unmatched: 8. The germline gives CDR1 SQVTM, CDR2 ANQGSEA. TCRdb fed the 5' RACE reads into MiXCR, producing one record per CDR3 protein. The sample has 500,000 to 650,000 distinct CDR3 sequences; 10% to 15% are singletons. With regard to this clonotype: Its cognate antigen is unknown.

The chain is built from TRBV29-1 and TRBJ2-3; the match to TRBD2 covers 11 bases. The sample was PBMCs, taken on the day of the yellow fever booster vaccination. This receptor was identified in a man in his thirties or forties who received the YFV17D yellow fever vaccine. The CDR3 DNA reads TGCAGCGTGAAACTACTAGCGGGAGCGGATACGCAGTATTTT. Residues: CSVKLLAGADTQYF.